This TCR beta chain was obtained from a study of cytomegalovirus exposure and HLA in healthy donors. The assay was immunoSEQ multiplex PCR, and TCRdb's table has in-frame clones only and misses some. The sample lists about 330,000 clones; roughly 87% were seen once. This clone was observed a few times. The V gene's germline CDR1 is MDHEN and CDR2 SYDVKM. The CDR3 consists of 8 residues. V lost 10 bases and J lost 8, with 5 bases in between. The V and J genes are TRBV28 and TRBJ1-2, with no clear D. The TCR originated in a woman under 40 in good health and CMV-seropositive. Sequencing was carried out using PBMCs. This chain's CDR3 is CATDGYTF. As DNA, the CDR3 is TGTGCCACCGACGGCTACACCTTC.